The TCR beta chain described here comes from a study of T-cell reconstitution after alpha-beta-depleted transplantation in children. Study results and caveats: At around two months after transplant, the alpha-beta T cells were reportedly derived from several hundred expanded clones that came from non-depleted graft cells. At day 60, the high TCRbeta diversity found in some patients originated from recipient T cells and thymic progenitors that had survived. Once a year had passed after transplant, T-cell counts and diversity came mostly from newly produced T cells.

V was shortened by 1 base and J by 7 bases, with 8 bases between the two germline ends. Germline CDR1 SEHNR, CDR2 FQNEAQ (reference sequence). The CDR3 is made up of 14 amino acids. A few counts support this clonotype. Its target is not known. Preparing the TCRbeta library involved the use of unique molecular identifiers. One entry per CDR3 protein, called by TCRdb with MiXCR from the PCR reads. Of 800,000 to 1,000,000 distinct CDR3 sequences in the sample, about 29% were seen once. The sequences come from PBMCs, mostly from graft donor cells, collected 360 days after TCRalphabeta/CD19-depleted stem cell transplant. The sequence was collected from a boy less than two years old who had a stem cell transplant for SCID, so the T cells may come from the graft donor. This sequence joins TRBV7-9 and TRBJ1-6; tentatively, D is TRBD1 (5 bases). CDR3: CASSLVQVNSPLHF. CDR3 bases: TGTGCCAGCAGCTTAGTACAGGTCAATTCACCCCTCCACTTT. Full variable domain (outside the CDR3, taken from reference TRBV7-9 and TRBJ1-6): DTGVSQNPRHKITKRGQNVTFRCDPISEHNRLYWYRQTLGQGPEFLTYFQNEAQLEKSRLLSDRFSAERPKGSFSTLEIQRTEQGDSAMYLCASSLVQVNSPLHFGNGTRLTVT.